A single sample is the source of the 21 T cell receptor beta chains below, sequenced in a study of blood T cell repertoires in COVID-19. TCRdb keeps only in-frame clones here, not all; method: immunoSEQ multiplex PCR. The repertoire holds 95,000 to 110,000 clones, with about four fifths as singletons. Sequences were obtained from peripheral blood. These receptors came from a woman of 80 years or more with active or convalescent COVID-19.

The chain links TRBV19 to TRBJ1-1; D is perhaps TRBD1 (5 bases). The CDR3 length is 15 residues. Trimming stripped 5 bases from V and 4 bases from J, with 17 bases between. Germline CDR1 reads LNHDA; CDR2 reads SQIVND (reference sequence). CDR3: CASSSSGGVSTEAFF. The CDR3 DNA is TGTGCCAGTAGTTCTTCGGGAGGGGTGAGCACTGAAGCTTTCTTT.

This sequence joins TRBV28 and TRBJ1-3; no reliable D call. V gave up 4 bases and J gave up 4 bases, with 8 bases separating them. The CDR3 covers 13 residues. Looked up from germline, CDR1 is MDHEN and CDR2 is SYDVKM. The CDR3 sequence: CASSWRTGNTIYF. The DNA for the CDR3 is TGTGCCAGCAGTTGGAGGACCGGAAACACCATATATTTT.

This rearrangement joins TRBV4-3 to TRBJ1-2, with a tentative D call TRBD1 (5 bases). Germline V gene lookup returns CDR1 LGHNA and CDR2 YSLEER. Between the trimmed V and J ends, which lost 2 bases and 5 bases, there was a span of 15 bases. This CDR3 contains 15 residues. The chain's CDR3 is CASSQNNQGGYGYTF. CDR3 DNA: TGCGCCAGCAGCCAAAATAACCAGGGAGGGTATGGCTACACCTTC.

This chain links TRBV3-1 (or the pseudogene TRBV3-2) with TRBJ1-5; D unclear. V gave up 3 bases and J gave up 5 bases, with 11 bases separating them. The CDR3 is 14 amino acids. Germline lookup yields CDR1 LGHDT and CDR2 YNNKEL (reference sequence). CDR3 residues: CASSQTGKDQPQHF. Here the CDR3 DNA reads TGTGCCAGCAGCCAGACGGGAAAGGATCAGCCCCAGCATTTT.

The chain recombines TRBV6-5 with TRBJ1-1; the D gene is possibly TRBD1 (5 bases). Trimming left V 7 bases short and J 5 bases short, with 14 bases between. This CDR3 has 13 residues. The germline CDR1 and CDR2 sequences are MNHEY and SVGAGI. The CDR3 DNA reads TGTGCCAGCAAGGAGGGGATGGGTACTGAAGCTTTCTTT. This sequence encodes CASKEGMGTEAFF.

The chain recombines TRBV2 with TRBJ1-1, with D perhaps matching TRBD1 (5 bases). In germline, CDR1 is SNHLY, CDR2 FYNNEI. The CDR3 has 14 amino acids. Trimming removed 6 bases at V and 1 base at J, with 12 bases between. CDR3 amino acids: CASRLSGWNTEAFF. The CDR3 coding sequence is TGTGCCAGCAGGTTGTCAGGGTGGAACACTGAAGCTTTCTTT.

This chain joins TRBV7-9 and TRBJ1-1; 10 nucleotides match TRBD1. This CDR3 has 16 residues. Germline CDR1 and CDR2: SEHNR and FQNEAQ (reference sequence). V shed 1 base, J shed 3 bases, and the junction held 5 bases outside the gene matches. CDR3: CASSLGQGAVDTEAFF. In DNA, the CDR3 is TGTGCCAGCAGCTTAGGACAGGGGGCTGTGGACACTGAAGCTTTCTTT.

The rearrangement uses TRBV2 and TRBJ2-7, with TRBD1 matching 8 bases. Germline lookup yields CDR1 SNHLY and CDR2 FYNNEI. Trimming took 3 bases from V and 5 from J; bases not matched to a gene: 6. This CDR3 has 14 amino acids. The CDR3 region has the DNA TGTGCCAGCAGTGAGACCAGGGGGCTACACGAGCAGTACTTC. Translating gives CASSETRGLHEQYF.

The chain has TRBV28 and TRBJ1-6; tentatively, D is TRBD1 (5 bases). Germline loops: CDR1 MDHEN, CDR2 SYDVKM. V lost 5 bases and J 12 bases, leaving 11 bases between the germline ends. The CDR3 has 12 amino acids. The CDR3 bases are TGTGCCAGCAGTGCCCAGGGTTTACCCCTCCACTTT. Its translation is CASSAQGLPLHF.

The chain carries TRBV19 and TRBJ1-5; TRBD1 matches at 8 bases. With 5 bases clipped from V and 0 bases from J, the junction kept 9 bases outside the gene matches. This CDR3 region has 17 residues. CDR1 and CDR2 (germline): LNHDA, SQIVND (reference sequence). The CDR3 nucleotides read TGTGCCAGTAGTCTGGGTCGGGACAGGATTAGCAATCAGCCCCAGCATTTT. Its protein is CASSLGRDRISNQPQHF.

The chain uses TRBV19 and TRBJ1-2; no clear D gene. Germline-derived CDR1 and CDR2 are LNHDA and SQIVND (reference sequence). Trimming cost V 5 bases and J 0 bases, with 7 bases left between them. The CDR3 has 13 residues. This CDR3 is CASSSYSNYGYTF. For the CDR3, the DNA is TGTGCCAGTAGTTCCTATTCTAACTATGGCTACACCTTC.

The chain has TRBV6-2 or TRBV6-3 and TRBJ2-5, with TRBD1 matching over 7 bases. The germline gives CDR1 MNHEY, CDR2 SVGEGT. The V gene end was trimmed by 4 bases and the J gene end by 0 bases; junction bases not matched to a gene: 5. The CDR3 is 15 amino acids. The CDR3 sequence is CASSSTTGDQETQYF. The DNA for the CDR3 is TGTGCCAGCAGTTCCACCACAGGGGACCAAGAGACCCAGTACTTC.

The chain is built from TRBV24-1 and TRBJ2-2; 8 bases map to TRBD1. From germline, CDR1 is KGHDR and CDR2 SFDVKD. V was pared by 5 bases and J by 5 bases, with 6 bases of the junction left unmatched. The CDR3 is 15 residues long. The chain's CDR3 is CATSVKQGVTGELFF. The CDR3 DNA reads TGTGCCACCAGTGTTAAACAGGGGGTAACCGGGGAGCTGTTTTTT.

The chain couples TRBV12-3 or TRBV12-4 to TRBJ1-1; tentatively, D is TRBD1 (6 bases). V lost 4 bases and J 11 bases, leaving 17 bases between the germline ends. This CDR3 region has 13 residues. CDR3 DNA sequence: TGTGCCAGCAGTTCTTCACAGGGAGTTTTTGCTTTCTTT. Protein: CASSSSQGVFAFF.

The chain has TRBV11-2 and TRBJ1-1; D is unclear. The CDR3 totals 14 residues. V lost 1 base to trimming and J lost 0 bases, with 6 bases between them. The germline V gene has CDR1 SGHAT and CDR2 FQNNGV. CDR3 amino acids: CASSLGLMNTEAFF. CDR3 nucleotide sequence: TGTGCCAGCAGCTTAGGGCTCATGAACACTGAAGCTTTCTTT.

This clone showed up just a few times. The chain recombines TRBV27 with TRBJ1-4; a possible D gene is TRBD1 (5 bases). V lost 9 bases and J 8 bases, leaving 16 bases between the germline ends. CDR1 and CDR2 from the germline V gene are MNHEY and SMNVEV (reference sequence). CDR3 size: 13 residues. The CDR3 nucleotides are TGTGCCAGTAGAAGGCAGGGTCGGGAAAAACTGTTTTTT. This gives the protein CASRRQGREKLFF.

The genes are TRBV4-2 and TRBJ1-1; D uncertain. Trimming left V 2 bases short and J 4 bases short, with 14 bases between. Germline values: CDR1 LGHNA, CDR2 YNFKEQ. The CDR3 totals 15 residues. The chain's CDR3 is CASSQTTFGSTEAFF. The CDR3 DNA reads as TGTGCCAGCAGCCAAACGACATTTGGTAGCACTGAAGCTTTCTTT.

This sequence joins TRBV28 and TRBJ1-3; possibly TRBD1 for D (5 bases). This CDR3 has 16 residues. Per the germline V gene, CDR1 is MDHEN and CDR2 is SYDVKM. V was cut by 4 bases and J by 0 bases, with 13 bases left in between. The DNA for the CDR3 is TGTGCCAGCAGTTCAACGGGGGTTAACTCTGGAAACACCATATATTTT. Protein sequence: CASSSTGVNSGNTIYF.

The V gene is TRBV6-5, the J gene TRBJ1-1; tentatively, D is TRBD1 (6 bases). This CDR3 contains 14 residues. V was trimmed by 2 bases and J by 3 bases, leaving 10 bases between them. Germline values: CDR1 MNHEY, CDR2 SVGAGI. CDR3 DNA: TGTGCCAGCAGTTACCGGGGGGCGCACACTGAAGCTTTCTTT. Protein product: CASSYRGAHTEAFF.

The chain links TRBV6-5 to TRBJ2-7, with 9 nucleotides matching TRBD1. CDR1 and CDR2 (germline): MNHEY, SVGAGI. The CDR3 runs 16 residues. Germline trimming cut 0 bases from V and 4 bases from J; bases unmatched to any gene: 7. The CDR3 region is CASSYSGGTGTYEQYF. DNA of the CDR3: TGTGCCAGCAGTTACTCCGGAGGGACAGGGACGTACGAGCAGTACTTC.

The V and J genes are TRBV5-1 and TRBJ1-4; 12 bases agree with TRBD1. Losses at the gene ends were 0 bases for V and 3 bases for J; bases not matched to a gene: 6. This CDR3 is built from 18 residues. CDR1 and CDR2 (germline): SGHRS, YFSETQ. The CDR3 is CASSLGGQGARANEKLFF. The CDR3 DNA sequence: TGCGCCAGCAGCTTGGGGGGACAGGGGGCACGAGCTAATGAAAAACTGTTTTTT.